This record covers a single TCR beta chain. This receptor's antigen is unknown. A much larger clone sits a single nucleotide away, making a read error possible. TCR beta CDR3 regions were amplified from RNA transcripts for repertoire sequencing. The first round was an RT-PCR using HTBI primers with the Qiagen OneStep RT-PCR kit, and this first round was followed by a second-round multiplex PCR, then size selection and purification. Sequencing of the libraries was carried out on an Illumina HiSeq2000 in paired-end mode with 100 bp reads. The study's own analysis went as follows. SOAPnuke was used to process the reads, removing any read that contained adapters or uncalled bases, had a mean Phred below 15, or lacked an exact match to the constant primer or identifier. COPE v1.2.5 was used to merge high-quality paired reads. Each unique nucleotide sequence was defined as a clonotype, and clonotypes were aligned to IMGT TRB V, D and J references with MiTCR v1.1. The analysis was limited to V-J combinations with a frequency above 0.0001, which together covered approximately 99% of repertoires. A TCR clonal expansion and chaos score per V-J combination was defined as the ratio of F50 clonal expansion to chaos observed in the TCRdist matrix. Features were reduced by Welch's t-statistics and random forest to over ten V-J combinations, which fed a naive Bayes classifier. The Morisita-Horn index was used to measure how similar the thyroid and blood repertoires were. TCRdb trimmed public reads at Q25 via fastp, called clones via MiXCR and kept in-frame beta chains. Identical CDR3 proteins give one entry, which carries the most common genes and DNA. TCRdb, not the original authors, processed these V and J calls. Across this sample there are about 550,000 distinct CDR3 sequences, with 35% to 45% seen only once. Of the sample, approximately 4.1% is held by the ten largest clones.

This specimen belongs to a study of Graves' ophthalmopathy and Graves' hyperthyroidism listed by TCRdb under 2018. In terms of the full investigation: A patient counted as having stable hyperthyroidism if there was no progression to ophthalmopathy within 18 months of follow-up. An independent validation cohort comprised 18 hyperthyroidism patients and around 16 patients who later progressed from hyperthyroidism to ophthalmopathy. To explore V-J signatures that separate ophthalmopathy from hyperthyroidism, a discovery set of about a hundred patients was enrolled, consisting of 40 to 45 with ophthalmopathy and roughly 59 with stable hyperthyroidism. In total, approximately 130 blood samples were TCR-sequenced: fewer than 50 ophthalmopathy, about 75 hyperthyroidism and 17 hyperthyroidism-to-ophthalmopathy patients. The study used TCR beta repertoire signatures to distinguish Graves' ophthalmopathy from Graves' hyperthyroidism and to predict progression to ophthalmopathy. In five to seven hyperthyroidism patients, T-cell repertoires of thyroid tissue and blood were compared. Following sample collection, hyperthyroidism patients were given methimazole at a starting dose of 30 mg daily, and ophthalmopathy patients were given high-dose intravenous methylprednisolone. Study-wide findings and limitations: Sample size was not statistically predetermined, and group allocation was not concealed from the investigators. Most expanded thyroid clonotypes with a frequency above 0.001 also appeared in blood, which suggests that blood repertoires may reflect the immune response in the thyroid. In validation, the model predicted ophthalmopathy progression with about 71% sensitivity and roughly 72% specificity; 12 predicted patients were CT-confirmed with GO in a median of 6.5 months. In cross-validation, the 13-signature model distinguished ophthalmopathy from stable hyperthyroidism with more than 85% sensitivity and about 81% specificity, while in the test set the corresponding values were approximately 79% and 70%.

From its cysteine to its phenylalanine, the CDR3 spans 14 amino acids. Only the CDR3 DNA is retained, 42 bases long and in frame from the first base. For CDR1 and CDR2, the germline V gene lists KGHSH and LQKENI. V sheds 3 bases and J sheds 6 bases, leaving 9 bases between their ends. Hyperthyroidism patients were newly diagnosed, with disease duration under 2 months, and aged 18 to 65 years. Patients with other autoimmune diseases, uncontrolled infections, pregnancy or lactation were excluded from the study. Diagnosis was based on clinical symptoms, serum thyroxine, TRAb, thyroid ultrasound and orbital computed tomography. Trizol reagent was used to extract the total RNA, and its quality was then checked on an Agilent 2100 Bioanalyzer.

The sequencing sample was made of peripheral blood or thyroid tissue (not recorded which). The clonotype originates from an adult man with Graves' hyperthyroidism. This chain is built from TRBV18 and TRBJ1-6; a confident D gene designation cannot be given. The CDR3 region has the sequence CASSPAWSNSPLHF. The DNA sequence is TGTGCCAGCTCACCTGCCTGGAGTAATTCACCCCTCCACTTT.